The 4 T cell receptor beta chains given below trace back to one sample, sequenced in a study of shared clonotypes between healthy human individuals. Profiling relied on immunoSEQ multiplex PCR, and the TCRdb table lists in-frame clones only, not all of them. The table includes millions of clones, approximately 92% detected once. The sample comprised naive CD4+ T cells sorted from blood. The subset was: CD45RA+ positively selected. The receptors shown here come from a man between 18 and 29 years old in good health.

The chain couples TRBV5-1 to TRBJ2-1; D not certain. V lost 0 bases to trimming and J lost 4 bases, with 11 bases between them. This CDR3 comprises 15 residues. The germline CDR1 and CDR2 sequences are SGHRS and YFSETQ. The CDR3 is CASSLDSARYNEQFF. The DNA of the CDR3 is TGCGCCAGCAGCTTGGACAGCGCTAGGTACAATGAGCAGTTCTTC.

The genes are TRBV2 and TRBJ2-3; 7 positions agree with TRBD1. The CDR3 is made up of 16 amino acids. V trimming: 5 bases; J trimming: 4 bases; junction bases outside the gene matches: 12. CDR1 is SNHLY, CDR2 FYNNEI, per germline. The CDR3: CASSQGATGIADTQYF. The CDR3, as DNA: TGTGCCAGCAGTCAGGGAGCGACAGGGATCGCAGATACGCAGTATTTT.

This chain links TRBV7-8 with TRBJ1-1; D not resolved. Looked up from germline, CDR1 is SGHVS and CDR2 is FQNEAQ. There are 11 residues in the CDR3. Trimming took off 5 bases at V and 1 base at J, with 2 bases between the two ends. The CDR3 region has the DNA TGTGCCAGCAGCCAGAACACTGAAGCTTTCTTT. The encoded protein is CASSQNTEAFF.

A note on this clone: This same CDR3 is encoded by further DNA sequences in the sample. This chain connects TRBV7-2 to TRBJ2-1, with 8 bases identical to TRBD2. The CDR3 length is 13 residues. The V segment lost 0 bases and the J segment 8 bases; nucleotides outside the gene matches: 0. The germline gives CDR1 SGHTA, CDR2 FQGNSA. The CDR3 loop reads CASSLARGDEQFF. The CDR3 nucleotides are TGTGCCAGCAGCTTAGCGCGGGGGGATGAGCAGTTCTTC.